This is a list of T cell receptor beta chains from one sample in a study of cytomegalovirus exposure and HLA in healthy donors. The table came from immunoSEQ multiplex PCR; TCRdb's copy has only in-frame clones and leaves some out. The ten top clones account for 12%, within a sample of 50,000 or so clones. Sample: PBMCs. The receptors come from a woman in her fifties or sixties in good health and CMV-seropositive. CDR3s include the opening cysteine and the closing phenylalanine or tryptophan.

V | CDR3
TRBV11-2 | CASSLRDSGYEQYF
TRBV5-4 | CASSLGGLAGGKTQYF
TRBV28 | CASVGARHYGYTF
TRBV4-3 | CASSQDGPGEQETQYF
TRBV5-6 | CASSLDRVAYEQYF
TRBV5-1 | CASSLGGQTFTEAFF
TRBV2 | CASSSGRNTEAFF
TRBV14 | CASSHIQGSNTEAFF
TRBV6-5 | CASSYSRVYGYTF
TRBV2 | CASKATGGGEQYF
TRBV18 | CASSPLGQGANYGYTF
TRBV13 | CASSLETGHNEQFF
TRBV27 | CASRPGTGGRSEAFF
TRBV7-9 | CASSPGASRETQYF
TRBV6-1 | CASSERGRDRLTSEQYF
TRBV19 | CASSSRDRGQDNEQFF
TRBV19 | CASSPSLSYDYTF
TRBV7-6 | CASSPRGLAGGGGETQYF
TRBV19 | CASSKDRGRYEQYF
TRBV5-1 | CASSLGGQGKSYEQYF
TRBV5-4 | CASSSGAGTEAFF
TRBV5-6 | CASSNDRVGGQPQHF